The 23 T cell receptor beta chains listed next were all sequenced from one sample in a study of monozygotic twins with cystic fibrosis. Using immunoSEQ multiplex PCR, the repertoire was profiled, and TCRdb retains in-frame clones only, with some absent. The table shows about 9,600 clones, with about nine tenths occurring only once. Sequenced material: blood. These receptors were collected from a boy younger than 10 with cystic fibrosis.

The chain carries TRBV4-3 and TRBJ1-4; D gene unclear. Trimming cost V 0 bases and J 4 bases, with 12 bases left between them. Germline values: CDR1 LGHNA, CDR2 YSLEER. CDR3 size: 16 residues. CDR3 sequence reads: CASSQDRAEGNEKLFF. The CDR3 coding sequence is TGCGCCAGCAGCCAAGATCGGGCAGAGGGTAATGAAAAACTGTTTTTT.

The J gene is TRBJ1-1, the V gene TRBV30, with D unclear. Deletions cut 0 bases from V and 4 bases from J, with 9 bases between. CDR3 length: 13 amino acids. CDR1 and CDR2 (germline): GTSNPN, SVGIG (reference sequence). CDR3 amino acids: CAWSVRWGTEAFF. The DNA of the CDR3 is TGTGCCTGGAGTGTAAGATGGGGCACTGAAGCTTTCTTT.

The chain recombines TRBV7-2 with TRBJ1-2, with D unclear. The germline V gene encodes CDR1 SGHTA and CDR2 FQGNSA. The CDR3 runs to 11 residues. Trimming removed 3 bases at V and 2 bases at J, with 1 base between. CDR3 sequence reads: CASSLNYGYTF. CDR3 coding DNA: TGTGCCAGCAGCTTGAACTATGGCTACACCTTC. The full variable domain, completed using reference TRBV7-2 and TRBJ1-2, is GAGVSQSPSNKVTEKGKDVELRCDPISGHTALYWYRQSLGQGLEFLIYFQGNSAPDKSGLPSDRFSAERTGGSVSTLTIQRTQQEDSAVYLCASSLNYGYTFGSGTRLTVV.

This clone appeared a few times. The chain recombines TRBV11-2 with TRBJ1-3, with D unclear. Germline assignment: CDR1 SGHAT and CDR2 FQNNGV. V was cut by 4 bases and J by 3 bases, with 7 bases left in between. The CDR3 is 13 residues long. In nucleotides, the CDR3 is TGTGCCAGCAGCTACGTGGGTGGAAACACCATATATTTT. It specifies CASSYVGGNTIYF.

V usage is TRBV30 and J usage is TRBJ1-1; D is uncertain. Germline CDR1 and CDR2: GTSNPN and SVGIG (reference sequence). Trimming left V 2 bases short and J 3 bases short, with 10 bases between. This CDR3 is 13 amino acids long. CDR3 sequence: CAWSYQRHTEAFF. In nucleotides, the CDR3 is TGTGCCTGGAGTTATCAGAGGCACACTGAAGCTTTCTTT.

The gene calls are TRBV6-6 and TRBJ2-7; 10 bases match TRBD1. Trimming at V came to 5 bases and at J to 2 bases, leaving 3 bases not matched to a gene. The CDR3 covers 14 residues. CDR1 and CDR2 from the germline V gene are MNHNY and SVGAGI (reference sequence). The CDR3 reads CASSPGQGAYEQYF. The CDR3 bases are TGTGCCAGCAGTCCAGGACAGGGGGCCTACGAGCAGTACTTC.

The chain has TRBV7-2 and TRBJ1-2; D gene ambiguous. The germline gives CDR1 SGHTA, CDR2 FQGNSA. Trimming removed 4 bases from V and 6 bases from J, with 15 bases in between. The CDR3 extends over 14 amino acids. CDR3 bases: TGTGCCAGCAGCTCCTCCGGGCGGTACAATGGCTACACCTTC. Protein product: CASSSSGRYNGYTF.

This clone appeared once. This chain connects TRBV19 to TRBJ2-1; 8 nucleotides match TRBD2. The V segment lost 7 bases and the J segment 6 bases; nucleotides outside the gene matches: 14. Germline CDR1 reads LNHDA; CDR2 reads SQIVND (reference sequence). The CDR3 contains 16 residues. The CDR3 DNA reads as TGTGCCAGTACCTCCCGACTAGCGAGAGGATTCAATGAGCAGTTCTTC. Residues: CASTSRLARGFNEQFF. Supplemented by reference TRBV19 and TRBJ2-1, the full variable domain reads DGGITQSPKYLFRKEGQNVTLSCEQNLNHDAMYWYRQDPGQGLRLIYYSQIVNDFQKGDIAEGYSVSREKKESFPLTVTSAQKNPTAFYLCASTSRLARGFNEQFFGPGTRLTVL.

This chain connects TRBV7-8 to TRBJ2-1; possibly TRBD2 for D (6 bases). The CDR3 totals 16 residues. Trimming pared 1 base from V and 7 bases from J, leaving 17 bases between. CDR1 and CDR2 (germline): SGHVS, FQNEAQ. In nucleotides, the CDR3 is TGTGCCAGCAGCTTAGAAGAGGAGGGCGGTAAGAATGAGCAGTTCTTC. Its protein is CASSLEEEGGKNEQFF. Looking up the rest from reference TRBV7-8 and TRBJ2-1 gives the full variable domain: GAGVSQSPRYKVAKRGQDVALRCDPISGHVSLFWYQQALGQGPEFLTYFQNEAQLDKSGLPSDRFFAERPEGSVSTLKIQRTQQEDSAVYLCASSLEEEGGKNEQFFGPGTRLTVL.

The chain couples TRBV27 to TRBJ1-5; D is undetermined. This CDR3 contains 12 residues. Trimming removed 5 bases from V and 9 bases from J, with 11 bases in between. CDR1 and CDR2 (germline): MNHEY, SMNVEV (reference sequence). In nucleotides, the CDR3 is TGTGCCAGCAGTACCCTCTTGGGGCCCCAGCATTTT. Residues: CASSTLLGPQHF.

The rearrangement links TRBV29-1 to TRBJ1-6, with TRBD1 matching over 8 bases. This CDR3 is 14 amino acids long. The junction had 6 bases not matched to a gene; V was cut back by 6 bases and J by 5 bases. From germline, CDR1 is SQVTM and CDR2 ANQGSEA. CDR3 residues: CSVKQGGDNSPLHF. The CDR3 nucleotides are TGCAGCGTGAAACAGGGGGGTGATAATTCACCCCTCCACTTT.

This chain joins TRBV6-5 and TRBJ1-2; 11 bases are a match to TRBD1. Germline trimming cut 5 bases from V and 4 bases from J; bases unmatched to any gene: 0. CDR1 MNHEY and CDR2 SVGAGI come from the germline V gene. The CDR3 contains 13 residues. The CDR3 here is CASSGTGGYGYTF. The CDR3 coding sequence is TGTGCCAGCAGTGGGACAGGGGGCTATGGCTACACCTTC.

The chain couples TRBV7-7 to TRBJ2-2; 10 bases match TRBD1. CDR3 size: 15 residues. Germline CDR1 and CDR2: SSHAT and FNYEAQ (reference sequence). V lost 7 bases, J lost 4 bases, and 6 bases stayed unmatched. The CDR3 bases are TGTGCCAGCACGGTCGGGGACAGGGGCACCGGGGAGCTGTTTTTT. This gives the protein CASTVGDRGTGELFF.

The rearrangement joins TRBV5-4 to TRBJ2-5; perhaps TRBD2 as D (7 bases). The CDR3 spans 14 residues. Germline V gene data show CDR1 as SGHNT and CDR2 as YYREEE (reference sequence). Trimming took off 4 bases at V and 5 bases at J, with 15 bases between the two ends. The CDR3: CASSPEGGWETQYF. CDR3 in DNA: TGTGCCAGCAGCCCGGAGGGGGGGTGGGAGACCCAGTACTTC.

V gene TRBV16 combines with J gene TRBJ2-2; D perhaps matches TRBD1 (5 bases). V was cut by 0 bases and J by 4 bases, with 6 bases left in between. The CDR3 loop spans 14 amino acids. Looked up from germline, CDR1 is KGHSY and CDR2 is FQNENV. As DNA, the CDR3 is TGTGCCAGCAGCCAATCGGGGCCCACCGGGGAGCTGTTTTTT. It specifies CASSQSGPTGELFF.

The rearrangement uses TRBV21-1 and TRBJ2-7. TRBV21-1 is labeled a pseudogene. CDR3 length: 15 residues. CDR3 protein: CASSKGGGRSYEQYV. CDR3 DNA: TGTGCCAGCAGCAAAGGGGGTGGACGGAGCTACGAGCAGTACGTC.

V gene TRBV19 combines with J gene TRBJ1-1; possibly TRBD1 for D (5 bases). The CDR3 runs to 14 residues. V lost 6 bases and J lost 5, with 16 bases in between. Germline V gene lookup returns CDR1 LNHDA and CDR2 SQIVND (reference sequence). CDR3 protein: CASRRGSRVTEAFF. CDR3 nucleotides: TGTGCCAGTAGACGGGGCAGCCGGGTTACTGAAGCTTTCTTT.

This clone was seen once. The junction shows a germline mismatch at one end, possibly a read error. J is TRBJ2-5 and V is TRBV27, with TRBD1 matching over 7 bases. CDR1 is MNHEY and CDR2 is SMNVEV in the germline V gene (reference sequence). The CDR3 consists of 15 residues. The CDR3 reads CASSLSGTPTGAQYF. The CDR3 nucleotides read TGTGCCAGCAGTCTATCCGGGACACCTACAGGGGCCCAGTACTTC.

Comments on this clone: A read error may produce the germline difference seen at one junction end. The V call is TRBV7-2, the J call TRBJ1-1, with a tentative D call TRBD1 (6 bases). The CDR3 has 13 residues. Germline assignment: CDR1 SGHTA and CDR2 FQGNSA. CDR3 region: CASSFMQGPEAFF. Written as DNA, the CDR3 is TGTGCCAGCAGCTTCATGCAGGGGCCTGAGGCTTTCTTT.

The V gene is TRBV29-1, the J gene TRBJ1-2; 8 bases are shared with TRBD1. The germline V gene has CDR1 SQVTM and CDR2 ANQGSEA. Germline trimming cut 4 bases from V and 8 bases from J; bases unmatched to any gene: 6. The CDR3 has 12 residues. DNA for the CDR3: TGCAGCGTTGCAGCAGGGGGCAGGGGCTACACCTTC. Protein product: CSVAAGGRGYTF. Full variable domain (missing parts from reference TRBV29-1 and TRBJ1-2): SAVISQKPSRDICQRGTSLTIQCQVDSQVTMMFWYRQQPGQSLTLIATANQGSEATYESGFVIDKFPISRPNLTFSTLTVSNMSPEDSSIYLCSVAAGGRGYTFGSGTRLTVV.

The V call is TRBV7-2, the J call TRBJ1-1; D call uncertain. The CDR3 extends over 15 amino acids. Per germline, CDR1 SGHTA and CDR2 FQGNSA. V gave up 2 bases and J gave up 4 bases, with 14 bases separating them. The CDR3 DNA reads TGTGCCAGCAGCTTATCGGGAGGGCTTAGCACTGAAGCTTTCTTT. Its translation is CASSLSGGLSTEAFF.

The chain has TRBV9 and TRBJ1-6; maybe TRBD1 (5 bases). Germline CDR1 SGDLS, CDR2 YYNGEE. V lost 0 bases to trimming and J lost 9 bases, with 10 bases between them. The CDR3 covers 14 residues. The CDR3 region is CASSVAPGGSPLHF. DNA for the CDR3: TGTGCCAGCAGCGTAGCTCCGGGGGGTTCACCCCTCCACTTT.

V and J are TRBV27 and TRBJ1-2, with D perhaps matching TRBD1 (5 bases). The germline gives CDR1 MNHEY, CDR2 SMNVEV (reference sequence). The CDR3 has 14 residues. Trimming left V 2 bases short and J 6 bases short, with 13 bases between. The CDR3 reads CASSLTGTQHGYTF. The CDR3 DNA follows: TGTGCCAGCAGTTTAACTGGGACTCAACATGGCTACACCTTC.